Listed below are T cell receptor beta chains from one sample, sequenced in a study of siplizumab effects on memory and regulatory T cells. Produced via immunoSEQ multiplex PCR; TCRdb's table is partial and in-frame only. The profile covers some 70,000 clones, with over 80% appearing a single time and 1.5% to 2% taken by the ten largest. The sequenced sample was Tregs sorted from blood. The receptor set was obtained from a human donor in good health. CDR3s include the opening cysteine and the closing phenylalanine or tryptophan. Each record gives: J gene, clone size, V gene, D gene, CDR3 DNA, CDR3 protein. A D gene is named only where the DNA matches it firmly. Not every row has a clone size; where given, it reads once, few, many or a size class.

>TRBJ2-4|NA|TRBV11-3|NA
TGTGCCAGCAGCTTAGTGGGCGGATTAGCCAAAAACATTCAGTACTTC
CASSLVGGLAKNIQYF
>TRBJ2-5|NA|TRBV9|NA
TGTGCCAGCAGCGTGGCCCTGGGCGGAGGCCAAGAGACCCAGTACTTC
CASSVALGGGQETQYF
>TRBJ1-2|NA|TRBV19|NA
TGTGCCAGTAGTATTCCAGGGTTGCATGGCTACACCTTC
CASSIPGLHGYTF
>TRBJ2-1|NA|TRBV5-6|NA
TGTGCCAGCAGCTTTCAGGGTTACAATGAGCAGTTCTTC
CASSFQGYNEQFF
>TRBJ1-4|NA|TRBV30|NA
TGTGCCTGGAGTGTACTGGGGGGCTACGGTGAAAAACTGTTTTTT
CAWSVLGGYGEKLFF
>TRBJ2-5|NA|TRBV10-3|NA
TGTGCCATCAGTGAGTCGAACAGGTACCAAGAGACCCAGTACTTC
CAISESNRYQETQYF
>TRBJ2-1|NA|TRBV20-1|NA
TGCAGTGCGACCGGGTACAATGAGCAGTTCTTC
CSATGYNEQFF
>TRBJ1-5|once|TRBV4-1|NA
TGCGCCAGCAGCCATCCCCAAGGGGGGATACAGGGTAGCAATCAGCCCCAGCATTTT
CASSHPQGGIQGSNQPQHF
>TRBJ1-1|NA|TRBV7-9|TRBD1
TGTGCCAGCAGCTTAGTGTCAGGGGGCGAAGAACGGACTGAAGCTTTCTTT
CASSLVSGGEERTEAFF
>TRBJ2-5|NA|TRBV5-1|TRBD1
TGCGCCAGCAGCTTGGAGGACAGGGGCTGGGAGACCCAGTACTTC
CASSLEDRGWETQYF
>TRBJ2-3|NA|TRBV7-9|TRBD2
TGTGCCAGCAGCTTAGGTAGCGGGATAAGCACAGATACGCAGTATTTT
CASSLGSGISTDTQYF
>TRBJ2-2|NA|TRBV19|NA
TGTGCCAGTAGCAAGGGGGCCGGGGAGCTGTTTTTT
CASSKGAGELFF
>TRBJ1-1|NA|TRBV19|NA
TGTGCCAGTAGTTTTCAATACAGGGCCACTGAAGCTTTCTTT
CASSFQYRATEAFF
>TRBJ2-1|few|TRBV2|NA
TGTGCCAGCAGTGACGGACTTCTAGACAATGAGCAGTTCTTC
CASSDGLLDNEQFF
>TRBJ1-4|NA|TRBV18|NA
TGTGCCAGCTCACCTGTGGGGGGTAATGAAAAACTGTTTTTT
CASSPVGGNEKLFF
>TRBJ1-6|NA|TRBV30|NA
TGTGCCTGGAGTCCCCTGAGTTCGTCACCCCTCCACTTT
CAWSPLSSSPLHF
>TRBJ2-1|NA|TRBV4-3|NA
TGCGCCAGCAGCCAAAGTGGCTCCTACAATGAGCAGTTCTTC
CASSQSGSYNEQFF
>TRBJ1-4|NA|TRBV29-1|TRBD1
TGCAGCGCCAGGGGACAGGATGAAAAACTGTTTTTT
CSARGQDEKLFF
>TRBJ1-5|NA|TRBV21-1|NA
TGTGCCAGCAGCACGGAAAGGTGGGGTCGGGGTCAGCCCCAGCATTTT
CASSTERWGRGQPQHF
>TRBJ2-7|NA|TRBV30|NA
TGTGCCTGGAGTGTAGGGACTCACTACGAGCAGTACTTC
CAWSVGTHYEQYF
>TRBJ2-7|NA|TRBV2|TRBD1
TGTGCCAGCAGTGCGGACAGGGCAATCTACGAGCAGTACTTC
CASSADRAIYEQYF
>TRBJ2-7|NA|TRBV19|NA
TGTGCCAGTAGTATTAGGGTCTACGAGCAGTACTTC
CASSIRVYEQYF
>TRBJ2-1|NA|TRBV11-1|TRBD2
TGTGCCAGCAGAATGCGGGAGTTCGCCTACAATGAGCAGTTCTTC
CASRMREFAYNEQFF
>TRBJ2-2|NA|TRBV6-5|NA
TGTGCCAGCAGCCCCGGCAGGGTGAGCGCCGGGGAGCTGTTTTTT
CASSPGRVSAGELFF
>TRBJ1-4|once|TRBV19|NA
TGTGCCAGTAGTACGGGACGGACCTCTGGAAAACTGTTTTTT
CASSTGRTSGKLFF
>TRBJ1-5|NA|TRBV9|NA
TGTGCCAGCAGCGCCCAGGGGCGGGATCAGCCCCAGCATTTT
CASSAQGRDQPQHF
>TRBJ2-1|NA|TRBV5-1|NA
TGCGCCAGCAGCTTGGCAGGGTTTGAGCAGTTCTTC
CASSLAGFEQFF
>TRBJ2-7|NA|TRBV5-1|TRBD1
TGCGCCAGCAGCCCGTTGGGGGACAGAATTTACGAGCAGTACTTC
CASSPLGDRIYEQYF
>TRBJ2-3|NA|TRBV9|TRBD2
TGTGCCAGCAGCGTAGGGGGACTAAGCACAGATACGCAGTATTTT
CASSVGGLSTDTQYF
>TRBJ2-1|few|TRBV6-5|NA
TGTGCCAGCAGTTATATCCGGGGCGGTGAGCAGTTCTTC
CASSYIRGGEQFF
>TRBJ2-1|NA|TRBV6-6|TRBD1
TGTGCCAGCAGTGACAGGGTTTTGGTCAATGAGCAGTTCTTC
CASSDRVLVNEQFF
>TRBJ1-3|NA|TRBV2|NA
TGTGCCAGCGGTGTACAGGGAAGAAACACCATATATTTT
CASGVQGRNTIYF